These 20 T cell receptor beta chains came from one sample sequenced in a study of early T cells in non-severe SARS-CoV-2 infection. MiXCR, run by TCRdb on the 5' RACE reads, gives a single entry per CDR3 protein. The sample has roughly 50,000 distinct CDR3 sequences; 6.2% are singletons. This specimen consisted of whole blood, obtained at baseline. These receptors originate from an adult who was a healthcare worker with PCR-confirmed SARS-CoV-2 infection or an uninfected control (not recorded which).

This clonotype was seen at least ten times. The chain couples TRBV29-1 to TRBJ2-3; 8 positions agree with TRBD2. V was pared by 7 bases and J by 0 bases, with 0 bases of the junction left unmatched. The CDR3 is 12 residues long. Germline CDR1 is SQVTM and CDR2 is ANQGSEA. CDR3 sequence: CSASGSTDTQYF. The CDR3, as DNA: TGCAGCGCTAGCGGGAGCACAGATACGCAGTATTTT.

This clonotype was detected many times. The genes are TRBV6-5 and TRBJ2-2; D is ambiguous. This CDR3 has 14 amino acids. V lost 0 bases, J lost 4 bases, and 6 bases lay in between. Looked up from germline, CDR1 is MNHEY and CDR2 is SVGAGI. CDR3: CASSYSQITGELFF. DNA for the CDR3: TGTGCCAGCAGTTACTCACAGATCACCGGGGAGCTGTTTTTT.

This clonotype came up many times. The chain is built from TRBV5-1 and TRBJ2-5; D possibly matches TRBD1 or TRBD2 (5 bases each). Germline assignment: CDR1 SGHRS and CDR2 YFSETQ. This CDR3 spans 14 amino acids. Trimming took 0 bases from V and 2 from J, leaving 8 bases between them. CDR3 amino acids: CASSLGDGQETQYF. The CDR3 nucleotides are TGCGCCAGCAGCTTGGGGGACGGTCAAGAGACCCAGTACTTC.

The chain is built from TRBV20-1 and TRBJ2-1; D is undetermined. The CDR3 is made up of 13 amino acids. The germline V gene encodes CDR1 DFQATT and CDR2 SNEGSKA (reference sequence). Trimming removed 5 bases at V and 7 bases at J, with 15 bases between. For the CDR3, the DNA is TGCAGTGCTCTAGGGTTGGTGGTAAATGAGCAGTTCTTC. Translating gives CSALGLVVNEQFF.

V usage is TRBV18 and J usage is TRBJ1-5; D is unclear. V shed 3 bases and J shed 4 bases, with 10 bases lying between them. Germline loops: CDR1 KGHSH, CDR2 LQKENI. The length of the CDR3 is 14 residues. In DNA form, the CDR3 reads TGTGCCAGCTCACCTAACTCTGGAAATCAGCCCCAGCATTTT. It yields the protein CASSPNSGNQPQHF.

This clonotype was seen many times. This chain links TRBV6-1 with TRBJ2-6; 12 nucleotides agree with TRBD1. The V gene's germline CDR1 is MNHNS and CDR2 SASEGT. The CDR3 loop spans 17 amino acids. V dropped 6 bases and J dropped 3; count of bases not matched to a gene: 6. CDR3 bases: TGTGCCAGCAGCTTGGGACAGGGGGCTGTTGGGGCCAACGTCCTGACTTTC. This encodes CASSLGQGAVGANVLTF.

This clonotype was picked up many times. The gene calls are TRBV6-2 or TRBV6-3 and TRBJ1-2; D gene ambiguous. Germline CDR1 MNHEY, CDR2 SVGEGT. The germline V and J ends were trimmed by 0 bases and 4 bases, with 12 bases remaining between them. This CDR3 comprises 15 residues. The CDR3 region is CASSYSSQTTYGYTF. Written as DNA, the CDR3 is TGTGCCAGCAGTTACTCGAGCCAGACTACCTATGGCTACACCTTC.

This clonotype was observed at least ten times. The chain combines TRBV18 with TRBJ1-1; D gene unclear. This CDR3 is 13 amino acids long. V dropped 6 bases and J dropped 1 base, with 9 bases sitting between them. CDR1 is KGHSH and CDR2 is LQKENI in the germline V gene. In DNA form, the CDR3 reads TGTGCCAGCTCCGTCTCGTGGAACACTGAAGCTTTCTTT. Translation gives CASSVSWNTEAFF.

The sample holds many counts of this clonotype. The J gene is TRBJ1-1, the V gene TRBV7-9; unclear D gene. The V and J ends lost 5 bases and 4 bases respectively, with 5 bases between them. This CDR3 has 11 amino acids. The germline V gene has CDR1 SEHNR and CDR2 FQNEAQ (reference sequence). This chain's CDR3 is CASSRGTEAFF. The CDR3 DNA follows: TGTGCCAGCAGCCGTGGCACTGAAGCTTTCTTT. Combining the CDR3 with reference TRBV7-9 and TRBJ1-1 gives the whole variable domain DTGVSQNPRHKITKRGQNVTFRCDPISEHNRLYWYRQTLGQGPEFLTYFQNEAQLEKSRLLSDRFSAERPKGSFSTLEIQRTEQGDSAMYLCASSRGTEAFFGQGTRLTVV.

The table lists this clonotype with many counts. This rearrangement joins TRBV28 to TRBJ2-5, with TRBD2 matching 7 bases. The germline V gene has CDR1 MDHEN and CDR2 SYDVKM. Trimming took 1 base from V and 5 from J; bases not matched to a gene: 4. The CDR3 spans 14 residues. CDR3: CASSLFRTSETQYF. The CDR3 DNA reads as TGTGCCAGCAGTTTATTTCGGACTAGTGAGACCCAGTACTTC.

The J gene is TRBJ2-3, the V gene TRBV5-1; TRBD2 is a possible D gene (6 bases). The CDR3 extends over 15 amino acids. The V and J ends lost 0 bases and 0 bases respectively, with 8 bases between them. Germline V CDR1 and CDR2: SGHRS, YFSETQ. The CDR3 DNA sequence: TGCGCCAGCAGCTTGGCGGGAGCTAGCACAGATACGCAGTATTTT. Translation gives CASSLAGASTDTQYF.

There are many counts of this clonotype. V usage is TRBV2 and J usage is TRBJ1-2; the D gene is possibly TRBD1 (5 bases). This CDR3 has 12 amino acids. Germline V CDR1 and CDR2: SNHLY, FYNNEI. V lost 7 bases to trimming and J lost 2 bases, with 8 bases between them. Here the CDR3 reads CASNWGNYGYTF. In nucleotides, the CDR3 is TGTGCCAGCAACTGGGGGAACTATGGCTACACCTTC. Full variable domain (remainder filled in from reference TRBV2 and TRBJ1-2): EPEVTQTPSHQVTQMGQEVILRCVPISNHLYFYWYRQILGQKVEFLVSFYNNEISEKSEIFDDQFSVERPDGSNFTLKIRSTKLEDSAMYFCASNWGNYGYTFGSGTRLTVV.

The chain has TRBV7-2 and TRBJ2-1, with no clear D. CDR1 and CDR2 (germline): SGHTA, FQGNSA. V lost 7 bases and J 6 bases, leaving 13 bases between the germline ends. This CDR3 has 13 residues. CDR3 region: CASNNRMANEQFF. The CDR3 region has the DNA TGTGCCAGCAATAATCGGATGGCCAATGAGCAGTTCTTC.

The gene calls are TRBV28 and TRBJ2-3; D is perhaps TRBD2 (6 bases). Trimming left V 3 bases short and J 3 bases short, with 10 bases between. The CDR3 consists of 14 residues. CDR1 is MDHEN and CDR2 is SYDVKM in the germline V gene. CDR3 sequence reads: CASSFVAGTDTQYF. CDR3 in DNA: TGTGCCAGCAGTTTCGTCGCGGGGACAGATACGCAGTATTTT.

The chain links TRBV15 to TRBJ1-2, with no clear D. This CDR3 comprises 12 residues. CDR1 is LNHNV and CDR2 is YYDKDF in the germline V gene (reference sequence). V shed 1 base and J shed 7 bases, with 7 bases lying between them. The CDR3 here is CATSRVGSGYTF. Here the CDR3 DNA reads TGTGCCACCAGCAGAGTGGGGTCTGGCTACACCTTC.

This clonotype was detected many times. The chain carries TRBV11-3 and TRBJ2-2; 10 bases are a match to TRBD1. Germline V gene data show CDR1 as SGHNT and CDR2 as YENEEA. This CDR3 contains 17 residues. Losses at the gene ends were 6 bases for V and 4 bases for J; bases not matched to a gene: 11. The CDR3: CASSFTRTGGITGELFF. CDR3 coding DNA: TGTGCCAGCAGTTTCACCAGGACAGGGGGAATCACCGGGGAGCTGTTTTTT.

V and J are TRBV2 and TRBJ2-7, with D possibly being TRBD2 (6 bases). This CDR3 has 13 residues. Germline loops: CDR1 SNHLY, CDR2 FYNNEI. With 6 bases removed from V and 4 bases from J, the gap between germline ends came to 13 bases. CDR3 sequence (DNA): TGTGCCAGCAGGGAGGGACTCCATTACGAGCAGTACTTC. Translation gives CASREGLHYEQYF.

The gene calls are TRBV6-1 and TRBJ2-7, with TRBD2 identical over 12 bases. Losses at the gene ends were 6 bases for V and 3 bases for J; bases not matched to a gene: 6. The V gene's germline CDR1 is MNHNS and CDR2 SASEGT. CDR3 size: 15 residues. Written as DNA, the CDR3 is TGTGCCAGCAGGATGGGACTAGCGGGTAACTACGAGCAGTACTTC. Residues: CASRMGLAGNYEQYF.

CDR3: CATSSSTNQETQYF. The DNA of the CDR3 is TGTGCCACCAGCAGCTCGACAAACCAAGAGACCCAGTACTTC. The chain uses TRBV15 and TRBJ2-5, with D hard to call. CDR1 is LNHNV, CDR2 YYDKDF, per germline (reference sequence). The CDR3 sequence is 14 residues long. Trimming shortened V by 3 bases and J by 0 bases, and 8 bases separated the two germline ends.

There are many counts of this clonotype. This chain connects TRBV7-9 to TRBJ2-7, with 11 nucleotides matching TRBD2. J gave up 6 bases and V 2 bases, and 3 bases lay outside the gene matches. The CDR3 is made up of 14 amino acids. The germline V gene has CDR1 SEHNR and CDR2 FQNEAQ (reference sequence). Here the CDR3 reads CASSLTSGSPEQYF. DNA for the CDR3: TGTGCCAGCAGCTTAACTAGCGGGAGCCCCGAGCAGTACTTC.